One and the same sample provided the 23 T cell receptor beta chains below, sequenced in a study of Ad26.COV2.S vaccination and SARS-CoV-2 variants. Treatment specified: roughly 20 received Ad26.COV2.S at low or high dose, single or two shots; several received placebo; per-sample allocation not given. Collection of the samples took place on day 63 after the first injection of vaccine or placebo. Some clones are missing from TCRdb's copy, which holds only in-frame ones; the method was immunoSEQ multiplex PCR. In the table there are 350,000 to 500,000 clones, 70% to 90% of which are singletons. This specimen was peripheral blood, taken in a trial of Ad26.COV2.S vaccine versus placebo. The receptors originated from a person aged 18-65 years who received the Ad26.COV2.S COVID-19 vaccine or a placebo.

The chain joins TRBV24-1 to TRBJ1-2; D is possibly TRBD1 (6 bases). Trimming left V 2 bases short and J 8 bases short, with 14 bases between. The germline V gene encodes CDR1 KGHDR and CDR2 SFDVKD. The CDR3 length is 14 residues. CDR3 in DNA: TGTGCCACCAGTGATTGGGACAATTACGAGGGCTACACCTTC. This gives the protein CATSDWDNYEGYTF.

The chain recombines TRBV6-5 with TRBJ1-1; no definite D call. CDR3 size: 12 residues. With 3 bases removed from V and 6 bases from J, the gap between germline ends came to 8 bases. Germline V gene data show CDR1 as MNHEY and CDR2 as SVGAGI. Here the CDR3 reads CASSYGGPEAFF. DNA for the CDR3: TGTGCCAGCAGTTATGGCGGGCCTGAAGCTTTCTTT.

The chain is built from TRBV9 and TRBJ1-2; 9 bases fit TRBD1. There are 15 residues in the CDR3. Unmatched junction bases numbered 5, after V lost 0 bases and J lost 5 bases. Germline CDR1 is SGDLS and CDR2 is YYNGEE. Written as DNA, the CDR3 is TGTGCCAGCAGCGTAGACCCGACAGGGGGGTATGGCTACACCTTC. It translates to CASSVDPTGGYGYTF.

The rearrangement joins TRBV29-1 to TRBJ1-4; the D is unclear. Germline V gene sequence: CDR1 SQVTM, CDR2 ANQGSEA. V lost 5 bases to trimming and J lost 8 bases, with 21 bases between them. The CDR3 spans 15 residues. CDR3 sequence: CSVSGPSGTIEKLFF. The CDR3 DNA reads as TGCAGCGTTTCGGGCCCCTCGGGAACAATCGAAAAACTGTTTTTT.

DNA of the CDR3: TGCGCCAGCAGGACGGGATATAATTCACCCCTCCACTTT. Translation: CASRTGYNSPLHF. J is TRBJ1-6 and V is TRBV5-1, with D uncertain. Trimming left V 5 bases short and J 4 bases short, with 7 bases between. The germline CDR1 and CDR2 sequences are SGHRS and YFSETQ. CDR3 length equals 13 residues.

The gene calls are TRBV19 and TRBJ2-5, with D perhaps matching TRBD1 or TRBD2 (6 bases each). This CDR3 comprises 15 residues. In germline, CDR1 is LNHDA, CDR2 SQIVND (reference sequence). The germline V and J ends were trimmed by 7 bases and 5 bases, with 20 bases remaining between them. The CDR3 sequence is CASTLMGGAEETQYF. CDR3 in DNA: TGTGCCAGTACGCTTATGGGGGGCGCCGAGGAGACCCAGTACTTC.

Here the CDR3 DNA reads TGTGCCAGCAGTCTCAGGGAGGGGTATGGCTACACCTTC. As protein: CASSLREGYGYTF. V gene TRBV7-2 combines with J gene TRBJ1-2, with D perhaps TRBD1 (5 bases). The V and J ends lost 6 bases and 5 bases respectively, with 13 bases between them. The CDR3 consists of 13 residues. Germline V gene lookup returns CDR1 SGHTA and CDR2 FQGNSA.

The V and J genes are TRBV12-3 or TRBV12-4 and TRBJ1-1; unclear D gene. This CDR3 is built from 12 residues. Trimming left V 3 bases short and J 5 bases short, with 7 bases between. In DNA, the CDR3 is TGTGCCAGCAGTTTTGTGGGAACTGAAGCTTTCTTT. Amino acid sequence: CASSFVGTEAFF.

This chain uses TRBV7-2 with TRBJ1-1; perhaps TRBD1 as D (6 bases). The V end was cut by 5 bases, the J end by 4 bases, with 11 bases between. Germline values: CDR1 SGHTA, CDR2 FQGNSA. This CDR3 has 13 amino acids. CDR3 amino acids: CASSTQGGTEAFF. Here the CDR3 DNA reads TGTGCCAGCAGCACACAAGGGGGCACTGAAGCTTTCTTT.

The chain uses TRBV4-1 and TRBJ2-5; D unresolved. The CDR3 has 15 amino acids. Germline CDR1 is MGHRA and CDR2 is YSYEKL. Trimming removed 0 bases at V and 4 bases at J, with 12 bases between. The chain's CDR3 is CASSQDPIQPETQYF. The CDR3 coding sequence is TGCGCCAGCAGCCAAGATCCGATCCAACCAGAGACCCAGTACTTC.

The chain employs TRBV28 and TRBJ1-4, with D maybe TRBD1 (5 bases). V was trimmed by 3 bases and J by 0 bases, leaving 14 bases between them. Germline V gene data show CDR1 as MDHEN and CDR2 as SYDVKM. This CDR3 is 17 amino acids long. CDR3 nucleotides: TGTGCCAGCAGTTTGACAGACACACCAGCAACTAATGAAAAACTGTTTTTT. This codes for CASSLTDTPATNEKLFF.

As for this clone: Additional DNA sequences in this sample encode the identical CDR3. The chain has TRBV29-1 and TRBJ1-1, with 9 bases matching TRBD1. The CDR3 has 11 residues. Trimming at V came to 7 bases and at J to 4 bases, leaving 1 base not matched to a gene. Germline V CDR1 and CDR2: SQVTM, ANQGSEA. CDR3 in amino acids: CSADRGTEAFF. As DNA, the CDR3 is TGCAGCGCGGACAGGGGCACTGAAGCTTTCTTT.

The chain couples TRBV19 to TRBJ2-3; no firm D call. CDR1 LNHDA and CDR2 SQIVND come from the germline V gene (reference sequence). The CDR3 loop spans 12 amino acids. V lost 5 bases to trimming and J lost 0 bases, with 3 bases between them. CDR3 sequence (DNA): TGTGCCAGTAGTGGGAGCACAGATACGCAGTATTTT. This translates into CASSGSTDTQYF.

The chain joins TRBV5-1 to TRBJ2-1, with TRBD2 matching over 11 bases. V dropped 0 bases and J dropped 4; count of bases not matched to a gene: 3. The CDR3 is made up of 16 amino acids. Germline CDR1 reads SGHRS; CDR2 reads YFSETQ. The DNA for the CDR3 is TGCGCCAGCAGCTTGGTGGTAGCGGGGGGGTACAATGAGCAGTTCTTC. It translates to CASSLVVAGGYNEQFF.

The chain couples TRBV6-5 to TRBJ2-1, with TRBD2 matching over 11 bases. This CDR3 spans 15 amino acids. After removal of 5 bases from V and 5 bases from J, the junction contained 5 bases not matched to a gene. Germline CDR1 MNHEY, CDR2 SVGAGI. The CDR3 DNA follows: TGTGCCAGCAGTACTAGCGGGGGTTTGAACAATGAGCAGTTCTTC. This encodes CASSTSGGLNNEQFF.

V and J are TRBV10-3 and TRBJ2-7, with a tentative D call TRBD2 (6 bases). CDR1 is ENHRY and CDR2 is SYGVKD in the germline V gene. The CDR3 contains 13 residues. V was clipped by 6 bases and J by 6 bases, with 15 bases between them. The CDR3 DNA sequence: TGTGCCATCAGCTGGGGGGAACGGAGCGAGCAGTACTTC. Its translation: CAISWGERSEQYF.

The V call is TRBV12-3 or TRBV12-4, the J call TRBJ2-1; no clear D. The ends were cut back, 5 bases at V and 7 bases at J, with 6 bases in the middle. This CDR3 is built from 11 residues. The CDR3 DNA is TGTGCCAGCAGTCCGCTGAATGAGCAGTTCTTC. This sequence encodes CASSPLNEQFF.

This clone was observed a single time. The CDR3 sequence: CASSLVQGVNGYTF. DNA of the CDR3: TGTGCCAGCAGCTTGGTACAGGGGGTTAATGGCTACACCTTC. The genes are TRBV5-6 and TRBJ1-2; 8 nucleotides agree with TRBD1. This CDR3 is 14 amino acids long. V was clipped by 0 bases and J by 6 bases; unmatched bases: 4. The V gene's germline CDR1 is SGHDT and CDR2 YYEEEE. The full variable domain, in which reference TRBV5-6 and TRBJ1-2 provide the parts outside the CDR3, is DAGVTQSPTHLIKTRGQQVTLRCSPKSGHDTVSWYQQALGQGPQFIFQYYEEEERQRGNFPDRFSGHQFPNYSSELNVNALLLGDSALYLCASSLVQGVNGYTFGSGTRLTVV.

This clone was found a few times. The rearrangement uses TRBV7-2 and TRBJ2-7, with D perhaps matching TRBD1 (5 bases). Trimming cost V 5 bases and J 0 bases, with 17 bases left between them. Germline CDR1 SGHTA, CDR2 FQGNSA. This CDR3 contains 16 residues. CDR3 sequence (DNA): TGTGCCAGCAGCCGCCTGACAGACGAGAGCTCCTACGAGCAGTACTTC. Encoded protein: CASSRLTDESSYEQYF.

This clone has only one observation. The chain couples TRBV7-8 to TRBJ1-1; D unclear. The CDR3 is 15 residues long. In germline, CDR1 is SGHVS, CDR2 FQNEAQ. The germline V and J ends were trimmed by 5 bases and 1 base, with 14 bases remaining between them. The CDR3 is CASSLSWRENTEAFF. The CDR3 DNA follows: TGTGCCAGCAGCCTATCATGGCGGGAGAACACTGAAGCTTTCTTT.

This chain uses TRBV9 with TRBJ2-3, with D perhaps matching TRBD1 or TRBD2 (6 bases each). The CDR3 loop spans 17 amino acids. CDR1 is SGDLS and CDR2 is YYNGEE in the germline V gene. V was pared by 3 bases and J by 2 bases, with 19 bases between. CDR3: CASSDPLEGGFTDTQYF. The CDR3 DNA reads TGTGCCAGCAGCGACCCCCTGGAGGGGGGCTTCACAGATACGCAGTATTTT. The whole variable domain, filled in from reference TRBV9 and TRBJ2-3, reads DSGVTQTPKHLITATGQRVTLRCSPRSGDLSVYWYQQSLDQGLQFLIQYYNGEERAKGNILERFSAQQFPDLHSELNLSSLELGDSALYFCASSDPLEGGFTDTQYFGPGTRLTVL.

The chain employs TRBV19 and TRBJ2-5; 10 bases are shared with TRBD2. V was pared by 6 bases and J by 4 bases, with 11 bases of the junction left unmatched. The length of the CDR3 is 16 residues. Per the germline V gene, CDR1 is LNHDA and CDR2 is SQIVND (reference sequence). The CDR3 region has the DNA TGTGCCAGTAGCAGGATCAGCGGGGGGGGAGGAGAGACCCAGTACTTC. Its protein product is CASSRISGGGGETQYF.

This CDR3 reads CASRPLEIEETQYF. The CDR3 DNA is TGTGCCAGCAGACCACTAGAGATTGAGGAGACCCAGTACTTC. V usage is TRBV5-6 and J usage is TRBJ2-5, with TRBD2 as a possible D gene (5 bases). Trimming left V 5 bases short and J 5 bases short, with 16 bases between. The CDR3 runs to 14 residues. CDR1 and CDR2 from the germline V gene are SGHDT and YYEEEE.